A single sample is the source of the 23 T cell receptor beta chains below, sequenced in a study of early T cells in non-severe SARS-CoV-2 infection. TCRdb re-called the 5' RACE reads with MiXCR, one entry per CDR3 protein. Of roughly 75,000 distinct CDR3 sequences in the sample, about a sixth were seen once. Sequenced sample: whole blood. The receptors originated from an adult who was a healthcare worker with PCR-confirmed SARS-CoV-2 infection or an uninfected control (not recorded which).

This clonotype has a handful of counts. V and J are TRBV11-3 and TRBJ2-3; 8 bases line up with TRBD1. The V gene's germline CDR1 is SGHNT and CDR2 YENEEA. The CDR3 runs to 13 residues. V lost 5 bases and J lost 6; bases outside the gene matches: 4. The CDR3 bases are TGTGCCAGCAGCAGACAGGGGCTGGATACGCAGTATTTT. It codes for CASSRQGLDTQYF.

There are a few counts of this clonotype. The chain carries TRBV10-1 and TRBJ1-6; 9 positions match TRBD1. CDR1 WNHNN and CDR2 SYGVQD come from the germline V gene (reference sequence). The CDR3 sequence is 14 residues long. V gave up 5 bases and J gave up 10 bases; unmatched junction bases: 6. The CDR3 sequence: CASSPGQGVSPLHF. CDR3 bases: TGCGCCAGCAGTCCGGGACAGGGAGTGTCACCCCTCCACTTT.

V is TRBV20-1 and J is TRBJ2-6; weak D call: TRBD2 (5 bases). Per germline, CDR1 DFQATT and CDR2 SNEGSKA (reference sequence). This CDR3 contains 15 residues. The V end lost 3 bases, the J end lost 2 bases, and 11 bases lay between the germline ends. In DNA, the CDR3 is TGCAGTGCTAGTACGGGGATCGCTGGGGCCAACGTCCTGACTTTC. Translated: CSASTGIAGANVLTF.

The V and J genes are TRBV28 and TRBJ2-5; tentatively, D is TRBD2 (6 bases). Trimming shortened V by 5 bases and J by 3 bases, and 13 bases separated the two germline ends. Germline values: CDR1 MDHEN, CDR2 SYDVKM. This CDR3 is 14 amino acids long. The CDR3 reads CASSPRGGKETQYF. The CDR3 nucleotides are TGTGCCAGCAGTCCACGTGGGGGGAAAGAGACCCAGTACTTC.

This chain joins TRBV30 and TRBJ2-7; 9 nucleotides match TRBD1. Germline V gene sequence: CDR1 GTSNPN, CDR2 SVGIG (reference sequence). The length of the CDR3 is 14 residues. Trimming removed 2 bases from V and 3 bases from J; junction bases left unmatched: 5. The CDR3 loop reads CAWSSGTGNYEQYF. In DNA, the CDR3 is TGTGCCTGGAGTTCCGGGACAGGGAACTACGAGCAGTACTTC.

This chain links TRBV5-4 with TRBJ2-1, with D possibly TRBD1 on 7 matching bases. The length of the CDR3 is 16 residues. Germline CDR1 and CDR2: SGHNT and YYREEE (reference sequence). V dropped 3 bases and J dropped 1 base, with 14 bases sitting between them. DNA for the CDR3: TGTGCCAGCAGCTCCAGGGCAGGGGGGTCCTACAATGAGCAGTTCTTC. Translated: CASSSRAGGSYNEQFF.

There are a few counts of this clonotype. The chain links TRBV29-1 to TRBJ1-1; no reliable D call. The V gene lost 3 bases and the J gene lost 3 bases, with 8 bases spanning the gap. CDR1 and CDR2 (germline): SQVTM, ANQGSEA. The CDR3 contains 12 residues. The CDR3 sequence: CSVESRYTEAFF. CDR3 in DNA: TGCAGCGTTGAGTCCAGATACACTGAAGCTTTCTTT.

This chain joins TRBV7-9 and TRBJ1-1; TRBD1 is a possible D gene (6 bases). Between the trimmed V and J ends, which lost 5 bases and 3 bases, there was a span of 13 bases. Germline CDR1 reads SEHNR; CDR2 reads FQNEAQ (reference sequence). The CDR3 sequence is 14 residues long. For the CDR3, the DNA is TGTGCCAGCAGCCTTACAGGGAGTGACACTGAAGCTTTCTTT. Its protein product is CASSLTGSDTEAFF.

This chain links TRBV27 with TRBJ2-2, with TRBD1 as a possible D gene (5 bases). The CDR3 is made up of 14 amino acids. Trimming shortened V by 7 bases and J by 0 bases, and 9 bases separated the two germline ends. Germline V gene data show CDR1 as MNHEY and CDR2 as SMNVEV (reference sequence). Here the CDR3 DNA reads TGTGCCAGCACCCAGGGTACGAACACCGGGGAGCTGTTTTTT. It yields the protein CASTQGTNTGELFF.

This clonotype was found a few times. The CDR3 DNA reads TGTGCCAGTAGTATAGGCGGGCAGATAAATGAAAAACTGTTTTTT. It specifies CASSIGGQINEKLFF. J is TRBJ1-4 and V is TRBV19; D is uncertain. The CDR3 extends over 15 amino acids. Germline loops: CDR1 LNHDA, CDR2 SQIVND (reference sequence). Trimming took 1 base from V and 5 from J, leaving 11 bases between them.

The chain joins TRBV7-9 to TRBJ1-5, with 9 positions matching TRBD1. J lost 4 bases, V lost 0 bases, and 1 base had no gene match. From germline, CDR1 is SEHNR and CDR2 FQNEAQ (reference sequence). The CDR3 totals 15 residues. CDR3: CASSLADRGNQPQHF. The CDR3 bases are TGTGCCAGCAGCTTAGCGGACAGGGGAAATCAGCCCCAGCATTTT.

The rearrangement joins TRBV29-1 to TRBJ1-6; D ambiguous. The germline gives CDR1 SQVTM, CDR2 ANQGSEA. The CDR3 runs 13 residues. V gave up 6 bases and J gave up 9 bases, with 15 bases separating them. CDR3 residues: CSVAPEWGSPLHF. DNA for the CDR3: TGCAGCGTCGCCCCGGAGTGGGGTTCACCCCTCCACTTT.

This clonotype was counted only a few times. The chain recombines TRBV12-3 or TRBV12-4 with TRBJ2-2; perhaps TRBD1 as D (5 bases). V lost 5 bases and J lost 9, with 10 bases in between. This CDR3 comprises 12 residues. CDR3 loop: CASSIRQRELFF. In nucleotides, the CDR3 is TGTGCCAGCAGTATCAGACAGAGGGAGCTGTTTTTT.

This clonotype was found a few times. This chain connects TRBV20-1 to TRBJ2-1; 8 positions match TRBD1. The CDR3 is 14 residues long. V lost 5 bases to trimming and J lost 2 bases; unmatched junction nucleotides: 5. Germline values: CDR1 DFQATT, CDR2 SNEGSKA (reference sequence). The CDR3 coding sequence is TGCAGTGCTGCACCCAGGGGGCCCTACAATGAGCAGTTCTTC. It specifies CSAAPRGPYNEQFF.

CDR3 protein: CASSLNQPDTQYF. CDR3 DNA: TGTGCCAGCAGCTTAAACCAGCCCGATACGCAGTATTTT. The V gene is TRBV7-9, the J gene TRBJ2-3; no definite D call. V was cut by 2 bases and J by 6 bases, with 9 bases left in between. Germline lookup yields CDR1 SEHNR and CDR2 FQNEAQ (reference sequence). The CDR3 covers 13 residues.

The chain joins TRBV30 to TRBJ1-3; D uncertain. The V end was cut by 3 bases, the J end by 0 bases, with 6 bases between. The germline V gene has CDR1 GTSNPN and CDR2 SVGIG (reference sequence). The CDR3 is 13 residues long. CDR3 sequence reads: CAWRRSSGNTIYF. DNA of the CDR3: TGTGCCTGGAGGAGAAGCTCTGGAAACACCATATATTTT.

This clonotype was detected only a few times. The chain combines TRBV6-5 with TRBJ2-2; 7 positions match TRBD1. From germline, CDR1 is MNHEY and CDR2 SVGAGI. The CDR3 is 15 amino acids. Unmatched junction bases numbered 7, after V lost 7 bases and J lost 2 bases. The CDR3 region is CASTPDRPNTGELFF. CDR3 nucleotide sequence: TGTGCCAGCACCCCGGACAGGCCTAACACCGGGGAGCTGTTTTTT.

This chain links TRBV7-8 with TRBJ2-7; D ambiguous. V dropped 5 bases and J dropped 3 bases, with 11 bases sitting between them. This CDR3 contains 13 residues. CDR1 SGHVS and CDR2 FQNEAQ come from the germline V gene. CDR3 coding DNA: TGTGCCAGCAGCCGCAACAGTAACTACGAGCAGTACTTC. Protein: CASSRNSNYEQYF.

The gene calls are TRBV7-9 and TRBJ2-5, with D unclear. Germline CDR1 reads SEHNR; CDR2 reads FQNEAQ (reference sequence). This CDR3 has 14 amino acids. The V end was cut by 5 bases, the J end by 2 bases, with 12 bases between. The CDR3 nucleotides are TGTGCCAGCAGCCCCCCCAGATATCAAGAGACCCAGTACTTC. It is translated as CASSPPRYQETQYF.

The chain joins TRBV20-1 to TRBJ1-3; no reliable D call. Trimming stripped 2 bases from V and 0 bases from J, with 11 bases between. Germline lookup yields CDR1 DFQATT and CDR2 SNEGSKA (reference sequence). The length of the CDR3 is 15 residues. This chain's CDR3 is CSARSGANSGNTIYF. CDR3 bases: TGCAGTGCTAGATCGGGCGCAAACTCTGGAAACACCATATATTTT.

V and J are TRBV5-4 and TRBJ2-7, with 11 nucleotides matching TRBD2. There are 13 residues in the CDR3. The germline V gene encodes CDR1 SGHNT and CDR2 YYREEE (reference sequence). Germline trimming cut 0 bases from V and 7 bases from J; bases unmatched to any gene: 0. CDR3 sequence: CASSLASGREQYF. The CDR3 DNA is TGTGCCAGCAGCTTGGCTAGCGGGAGGGAGCAGTACTTC.

This clonotype has more than one count but fewer than ten. CDR3: CAIRRMGGLDNEQFF. CDR3 nucleotides: TGTGCCATCAGAAGGATGGGGGGGCTAGACAATGAGCAGTTCTTC. J is TRBJ2-1 and V is TRBV10-3, with D possibly TRBD2 on 7 matching bases. CDR1 is ENHRY and CDR2 is SYGVKD in the germline V gene. Trimming took 6 bases from V and 5 from J, leaving 17 bases between them. The CDR3 totals 15 residues.

This chain joins TRBV5-4 and TRBJ2-3, with 15 positions matching TRBD2. The CDR3 runs 19 residues. With V trimmed by 2 bases and J by 2 bases, 9 bases remained unmatched. Looked up from germline, CDR1 is SGHNT and CDR2 is YYREEE (reference sequence). The CDR3 protein is CASSFHPGLAGGYTDTQYF. For the CDR3, the DNA is TGTGCCAGCAGCTTTCACCCGGGACTAGCGGGGGGTTACACAGATACGCAGTATTTT.